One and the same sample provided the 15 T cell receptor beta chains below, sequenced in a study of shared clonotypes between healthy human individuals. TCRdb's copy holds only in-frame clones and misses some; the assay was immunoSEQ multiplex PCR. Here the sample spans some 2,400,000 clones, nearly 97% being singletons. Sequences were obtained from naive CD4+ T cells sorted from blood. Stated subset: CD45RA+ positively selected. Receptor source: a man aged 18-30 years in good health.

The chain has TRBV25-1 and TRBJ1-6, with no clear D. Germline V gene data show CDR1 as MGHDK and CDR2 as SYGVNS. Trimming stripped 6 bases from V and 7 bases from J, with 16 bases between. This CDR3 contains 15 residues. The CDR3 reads CASRLSGGWNSPLHF. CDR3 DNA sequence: TGTGCCAGCAGACTCAGCGGTGGATGGAATTCACCCCTCCACTTT. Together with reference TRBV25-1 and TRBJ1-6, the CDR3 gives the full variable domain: EADIYQTPRYLVIGTGKKITLECSQTMGHDKMYWYQQDPGMELHLIHYSYGVNSTEKGDLSSESTVSRIRTEHFPLTLESARPSHTSQYLCASRLSGGWNSPLHFGNGTRLTVT.

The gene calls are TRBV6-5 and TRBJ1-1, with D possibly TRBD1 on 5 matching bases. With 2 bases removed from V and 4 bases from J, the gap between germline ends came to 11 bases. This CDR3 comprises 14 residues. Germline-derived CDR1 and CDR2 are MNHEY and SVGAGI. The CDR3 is CASSYGNRITEAFF. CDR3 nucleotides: TGTGCCAGCAGTTACGGGAACAGGATCACTGAAGCTTTCTTT.

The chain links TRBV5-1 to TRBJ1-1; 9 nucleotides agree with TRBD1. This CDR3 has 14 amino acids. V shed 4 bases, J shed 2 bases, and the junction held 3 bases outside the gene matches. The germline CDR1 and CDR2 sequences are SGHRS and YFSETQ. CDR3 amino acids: CASSKTGGNTEAFF. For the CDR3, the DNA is TGCGCCAGCAGCAAGACAGGGGGAAACACTGAAGCTTTCTTT.

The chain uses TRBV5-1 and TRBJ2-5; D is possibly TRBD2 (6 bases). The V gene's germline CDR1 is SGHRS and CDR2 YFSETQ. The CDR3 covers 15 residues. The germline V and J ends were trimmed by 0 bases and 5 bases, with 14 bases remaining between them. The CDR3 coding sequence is TGCGCCAGCAGCTTGGAAGGAGGGGATCGGGAGACCCAGTACTTC. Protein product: CASSLEGGDRETQYF. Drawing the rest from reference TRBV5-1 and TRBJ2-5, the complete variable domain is KAGVTQTPRYLIKTRGQQVTLSCSPISGHRSVSWYQQTPGQGLQFLFEYFSETQRNKGNFPGRFSGRQFSNSRSEMNVSTLELGDSALYLCASSLEGGDRETQYFGPGTRLLVL.

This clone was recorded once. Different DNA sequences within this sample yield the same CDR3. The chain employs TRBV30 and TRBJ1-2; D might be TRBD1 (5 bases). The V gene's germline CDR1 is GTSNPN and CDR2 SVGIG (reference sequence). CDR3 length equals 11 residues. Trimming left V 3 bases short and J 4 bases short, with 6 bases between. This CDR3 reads CAWSGGYGYTF. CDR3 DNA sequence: TGTGCCTGGAGCGGGGGCTATGGCTACACCTTC.

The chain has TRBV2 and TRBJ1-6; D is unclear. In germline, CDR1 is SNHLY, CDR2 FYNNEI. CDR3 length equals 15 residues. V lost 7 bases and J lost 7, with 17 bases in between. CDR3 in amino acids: CASTFLQADNSPLHF. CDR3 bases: TGTGCCAGCACTTTTTTGCAGGCTGACAATTCACCCCTCCACTTT.

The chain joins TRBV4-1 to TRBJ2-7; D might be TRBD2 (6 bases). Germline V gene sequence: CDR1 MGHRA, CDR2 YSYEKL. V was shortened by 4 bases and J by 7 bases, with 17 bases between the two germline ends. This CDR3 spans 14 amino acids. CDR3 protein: CASSLSREPGEQYF. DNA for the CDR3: TGCGCCAGCAGCCTGAGCCGGGAGCCGGGGGAGCAGTACTTC.

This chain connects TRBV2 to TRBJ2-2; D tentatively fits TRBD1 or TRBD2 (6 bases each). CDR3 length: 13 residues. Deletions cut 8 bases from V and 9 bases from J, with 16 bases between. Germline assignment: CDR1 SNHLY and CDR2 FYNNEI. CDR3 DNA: TGTGCCAGCGGTGGGGGGCAGGGCCGGGAGCTGTTTTTT. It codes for CASGGGQGRELFF.

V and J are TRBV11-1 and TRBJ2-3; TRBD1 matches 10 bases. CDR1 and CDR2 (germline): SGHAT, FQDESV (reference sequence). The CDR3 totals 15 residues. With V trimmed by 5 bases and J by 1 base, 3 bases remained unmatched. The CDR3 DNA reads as TGTGCCAGCAGCCCCGGGACAGGGGGCACAGATACGCAGTATTTT. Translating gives CASSPGTGGTDTQYF.

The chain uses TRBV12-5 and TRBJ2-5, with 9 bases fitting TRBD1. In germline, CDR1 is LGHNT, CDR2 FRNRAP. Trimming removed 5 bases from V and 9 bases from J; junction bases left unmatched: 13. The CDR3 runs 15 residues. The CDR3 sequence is CASGTGQGVAGAQYF. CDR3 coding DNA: TGTGCTAGTGGTACGGGACAGGGCGTAGCCGGGGCCCAGTACTTC.

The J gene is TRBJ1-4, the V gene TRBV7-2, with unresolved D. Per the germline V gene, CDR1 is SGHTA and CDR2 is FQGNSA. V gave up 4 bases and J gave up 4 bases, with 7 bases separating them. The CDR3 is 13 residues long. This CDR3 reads CASSSGINEKLFF. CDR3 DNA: TGTGCCAGCAGCTCTGGGATTAATGAAAAACTGTTTTTT.

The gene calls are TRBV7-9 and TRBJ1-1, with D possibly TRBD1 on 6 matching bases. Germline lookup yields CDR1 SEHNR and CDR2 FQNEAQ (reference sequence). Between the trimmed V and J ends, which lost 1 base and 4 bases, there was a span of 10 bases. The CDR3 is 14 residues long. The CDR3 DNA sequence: TGTGCCAGCAGCTTAGACACAGGGATCACTGAAGCTTTCTTT. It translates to CASSLDTGITEAFF.

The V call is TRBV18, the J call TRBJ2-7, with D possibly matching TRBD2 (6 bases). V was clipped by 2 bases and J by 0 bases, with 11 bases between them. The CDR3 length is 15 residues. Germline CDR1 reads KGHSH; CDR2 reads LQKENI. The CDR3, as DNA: TGTGCCAGCTCACCAATCCGGGGGAGCTCCTACGAGCAGTACTTC. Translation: CASSPIRGSSYEQYF.

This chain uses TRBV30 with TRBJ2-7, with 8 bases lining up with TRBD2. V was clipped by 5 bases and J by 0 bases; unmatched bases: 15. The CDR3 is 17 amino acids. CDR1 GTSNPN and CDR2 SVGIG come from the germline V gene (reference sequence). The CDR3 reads CAWLSRGGPHGSYEQYF. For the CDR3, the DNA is TGTGCCTGGCTATCACGGGGGGGCCCCCACGGCTCCTACGAGCAGTACTTC.

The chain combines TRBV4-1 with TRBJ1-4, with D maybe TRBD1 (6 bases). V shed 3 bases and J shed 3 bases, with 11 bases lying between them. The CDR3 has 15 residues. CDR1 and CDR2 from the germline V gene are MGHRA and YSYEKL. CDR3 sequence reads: CASSQGAVANEKLFF. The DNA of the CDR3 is TGCGCCAGCAGCCAGGGGGCGGTGGCTAATGAAAAACTGTTTTTT.